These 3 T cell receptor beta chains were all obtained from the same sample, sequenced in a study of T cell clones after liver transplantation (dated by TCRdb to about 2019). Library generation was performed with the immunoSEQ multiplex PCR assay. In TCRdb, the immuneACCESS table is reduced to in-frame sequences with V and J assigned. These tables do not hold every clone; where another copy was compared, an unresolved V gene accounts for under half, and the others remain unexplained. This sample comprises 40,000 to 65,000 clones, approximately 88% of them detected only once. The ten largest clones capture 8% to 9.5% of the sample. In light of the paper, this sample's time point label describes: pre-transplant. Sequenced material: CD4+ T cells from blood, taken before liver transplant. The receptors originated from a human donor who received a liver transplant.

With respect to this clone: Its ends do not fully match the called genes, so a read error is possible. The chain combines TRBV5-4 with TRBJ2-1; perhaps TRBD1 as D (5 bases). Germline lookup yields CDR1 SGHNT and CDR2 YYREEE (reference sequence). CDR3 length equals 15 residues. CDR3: CASSQDHRLYDEQFF. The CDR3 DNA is TGCGCCAGCAGCCAAGATCACAGGCTTTATGATGAGCAGTTCTTC.

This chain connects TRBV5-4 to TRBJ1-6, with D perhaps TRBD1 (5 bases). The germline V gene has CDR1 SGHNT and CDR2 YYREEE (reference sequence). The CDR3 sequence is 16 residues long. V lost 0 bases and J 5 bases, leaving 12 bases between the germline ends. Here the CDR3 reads CASSLGGRQHNSPLHF. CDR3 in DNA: TGTGCCAGCAGCTTGGGCGGCCGACAGCATAATTCACCCCTCCACTTT.

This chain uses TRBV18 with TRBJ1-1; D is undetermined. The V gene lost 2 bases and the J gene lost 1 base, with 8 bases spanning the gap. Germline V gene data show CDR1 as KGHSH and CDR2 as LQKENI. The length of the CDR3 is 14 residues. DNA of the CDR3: TGTGCCAGCTCACCAAGGACCGAGAACACTGAAGCTTTCTTT. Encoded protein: CASSPRTENTEAFF.